Listed below are T cell receptor beta chains from one sample, sequenced in a study of T cells after posttransplantation cyclophosphamide. Produced via immunoSEQ multiplex PCR; TCRdb's table is partial and in-frame only. The sample shows roughly 20,000 clones, less than 99% of them seen only once. Sequenced input: naive CD4+ T cells sorted from PBMCs. Source of these receptors: a man aged 40-55 years in good health, CMV-negative, and a related stem cell transplant donor. Both conserved end residues are part of each CDR3. Fields, in order: V gene, D gene, clone size, J gene, CDR3 protein, CDR3 DNA. A D gene is named only where the DNA matches it firmly. Clone size, where shown, is once, few, many, or a class for clones that have expanded.

TRBV18	TRBD2	.	TRBJ2-3	CASSPGLAGPRTDTQYF	TGTGCCAGCTCACCAGGACTAGCGGGCCCCCGCACAGATACGCAGTATTTT
TRBV6-4	.	once	TRBJ2-6	CASSDSGRAGANVLTF	TGTGCCAGCAGTGACTCAGGCAGGGCTGGGGCCAACGTCCTGACTTTC
TRBV5-1	.	.	TRBJ2-2	CASITGTTNTGELFF	TGCGCCAGTATCACCGGGACAACGAACACCGGGGAGCTGTTTTTT
TRBV9	.	.	TRBJ1-1	CASSVGTYGEAFF	TGTGCCAGCAGCGTAGGGACATATGGTGAAGCTTTCTTT
TRBV10-3	TRBD1	.	TRBJ1-5	CAIRSGTANQPQHF	TGTGCCATCCGCTCCGGGACAGCAAATCAGCCCCAGCATTTT
TRBV9	TRBD1	.	TRBJ1-4	CASSVGVGGGSNEKLFF	TGTGCCAGCAGCGTAGGGGTAGGGGGCGGCTCTAATGAAAAACTGTTTTTT
TRBV5-1	TRBD2	.	TRBJ2-3	CASRAPIAGSTQYF	TGCGCCAGCCGCGCCCCGATAGCGGGATCGACGCAGTATTTT
TRBV6-6	TRBD1	.	TRBJ2-7	CASSYGDRVWNEQYF	TGTGCCAGCAGTTACGGGGACAGGGTTTGGAACGAGCAGTACTTC
TRBV2	.	.	TRBJ1-1	CATKRSREGNTEAFF	TGTGCCACCAAGAGGTCCAGGGAAGGAAACACTGAAGCTTTCTTT
TRBV14	TRBD1	.	TRBJ1-1	CASSLTDRENTEAFF	TGTGCCAGCAGCCTAACAGACAGGGAGAACACTGAAGCTTTCTTT
TRBV10-2	TRBD2	.	TRBJ2-7	CASSALAGEYEQYF	TGCGCCAGCAGTGCTCTAGCGGGAGAGTACGAGCAGTACTTC
TRBV6-5	TRBD2	.	TRBJ2-7	CASSYLAGTYEQYF	TGTGCCAGCAGTTATCTAGCGGGAACTTACGAGCAGTACTTC
TRBV6-1	.	.	TRBJ1-1	CASSAVRILNTEAFF	TGTGCCAGCAGTGCAGTCAGGATATTGAACACTGAAGCTTTCTTT
TRBV2	.	.	TRBJ1-1	CASSGGRMNTEAFF	TGTGCCAGCAGTGGCGGGCGGATGAACACTGAAGCTTTCTTT
TRBV9	TRBD1	.	TRBJ2-3	CASSVAEGAPGLDTQYF	TGTGCCAGCAGCGTAGCTGAGGGGGCCCCAGGGTTAGATACGCAGTATTTT
TRBV11-3	TRBD2	.	TRBJ2-7	CASSLGTSGTYEQYF	TGTGCCAGCAGCTTAGGGACTAGCGGGACCTACGAGCAGTACTTC
TRBV18	.	.	TRBJ1-4	CASSPRLSAGPAGGNEKLFF	TGTGCCAGCTCACCAAGGTTGTCTGCAGGCCCGGCGGGTGGTAATGAAAAACTGTTTTTT
TRBV10-3	TRBD1	.	TRBJ2-7	CATRAGGEAYEQYF	TGTGCCACCCGGGCAGGGGGCGAGGCCTACGAGCAGTACTTC
TRBV6-1	TRBD1	.	TRBJ1-4	CASSEENRGREKLFF	TGTGCCAGCAGTGAAGAGAACAGGGGGCGTGAAAAACTGTTTTTT
TRBV4-1	TRBD2	.	TRBJ2-7	CASSHPRGSGSPEQYF	TGCGCCAGCAGCCACCCAAGGGGGAGCGGGAGTCCCGAGCAGTACTTC
TRBV7-6	.	.	TRBJ2-5	CASSYSGGETQYF	TGTGCCAGCAGCTACAGTGGGGGGGAGACCCAGTACTTC
TRBV6-5	.	.	TRBJ1-2	CASSRSTGSDGYTF	TGTGCCAGCAGTCGATCTACAGGGTCCGATGGCTACACCTTC
TRBV2	.	.	TRBJ1-2	CASSNNRQPNYGYTF	TGTGCCAGCAGTAACAATCGACAGCCTAACTATGGCTACACCTTC
TRBV5-1	TRBD2	once	TRBJ2-2	CASSLASSGSHTGELFF	TGCGCCAGCAGCTTGGCCTCTAGCGGGAGCCACACCGGGGAGCTGTTTTTT
TRBV5-4	TRBD1	.	TRBJ1-5	CASSQTGGAPQPQHF	TGTGCCAGCAGCCAGACAGGGGGCGCGCCTCAGCCCCAGCATTTT
TRBV27	.	.	TRBJ2-7	CASRRTGRRSYEQYF	TGTGCCAGCAGGAGGACCGGGAGAAGGTCCTACGAGCAGTACTTC
TRBV28	.	.	TRBJ1-2	CASTWGQVYGYTF	TGTGCCAGCACTTGGGGGCAGGTCTATGGCTACACCTTC
TRBV27	TRBD1	.	TRBJ1-5	CASRPTGGNQPQHF	TGTGCCAGCAGACCTACAGGGGGTAATCAGCCCCAGCATTTT
TRBV7-9	.	.	TRBJ2-7	CASYLGGRDYEQYF	TGTGCCAGCTATCTGGGAGGTCGGGACTACGAGCAGTACTTC
TRBV5-1	TRBD1	.	TRBJ2-1	CASSFLQGSSYNEQFF	TGCGCCAGCAGCTTCCTACAGGGGAGCTCCTACAATGAGCAGTTCTTC
TRBV19	.	.	TRBJ2-2	CASRWLGPTGELFF	TGTGCCAGTAGGTGGTTGGGCCCCACCGGGGAGCTGTTTTTT
TRBV20-1	.	.	TRBJ2-3	CSAEDTDTQYF	TGCAGTGCCGAGGACACAGATACGCAGTATTTT
TRBV11-2	TRBD2	.	TRBJ2-2	CASSLRTSGRPGTGELFF	TGTGCCAGCAGCTTACGGACTAGCGGGAGGCCCGGCACCGGGGAGCTGTTTTTT
TRBV25-1	.	.	TRBJ1-1	CASSEGDSRIAEAFF	TGTGCCAGCAGTGAAGGAGACAGCAGAATCGCTGAAGCTTTCTTT
TRBV6-6	TRBD1	.	TRBJ2-1	CASSRDRAYNEQFF	TGTGCCAGCAGCCGGGACAGGGCCTACAATGAGCAGTTCTTC
TRBV4-1	.	.	TRBJ1-1	CASSHLPGQRNTEAFF	TGCGCCAGCAGCCATTTGCCGGGACAACGGAACACTGAAGCTTTCTTT
TRBV5-3	.	.	TRBJ2-1	CARSLDGIRGNDYNEQFF	TGTGCCAGAAGCTTGGACGGTATTAGGGGGAACGATTACAATGAGCAGTTCTTC
TRBV6-6	.	.	TRBJ1-3	CASTPGGASGNTIYF	TGTGCCAGCACCCCTGGCGGGGCCTCTGGAAACACCATATATTTT
TRBV10-3	.	.	TRBJ2-5	CAISQRDQETQYF	TGTGCCATCAGTCAGCGGGACCAAGAGACCCAGTACTTC
TRBV27	TRBD2	.	TRBJ2-7	CASSPSPPLAGVRYEQYF	TGTGCCAGCAGTCCCTCTCCCCCACTAGCGGGAGTGAGGTACGAGCAGTACTTC
TRBV5-6	.	.	TRBJ1-1	CASSPMNTEAFF	TGTGCCAGCAGCCCAATGAACACTGAAGCTTTCTTT
TRBV28	TRBD1	.	TRBJ1-2	CASAATGGDIGYTF	TGTGCCAGTGCCGCGACAGGGGGTGATATTGGCTACACCTTC
TRBV10-3	TRBD2	.	TRBJ2-3	CAISDTREADTQYF	TGTGCCATCAGTGATACTCGGGAGGCAGATACGCAGTATTTT
TRBV28	TRBD2	.	TRBJ2-1	CASSTPWTSGRGVDNEQFF	TGTGCCAGCAGTACCCCTTGGACTAGCGGGAGAGGAGTTGACAATGAGCAGTTCTTC
TRBV28	TRBD1	.	TRBJ1-4	CASSLSRQGQKLFF	TGTGCCAGCAGTTTATCCCGACAGGGCCAAAAACTGTTTTTT
TRBV27	TRBD2	.	TRBJ2-4	CASSSSRLAGEATKNIQYF	TGTGCCAGCAGTTCCAGTAGATTAGCGGGAGAGGCGACCAAAAACATTCAGTACTTC